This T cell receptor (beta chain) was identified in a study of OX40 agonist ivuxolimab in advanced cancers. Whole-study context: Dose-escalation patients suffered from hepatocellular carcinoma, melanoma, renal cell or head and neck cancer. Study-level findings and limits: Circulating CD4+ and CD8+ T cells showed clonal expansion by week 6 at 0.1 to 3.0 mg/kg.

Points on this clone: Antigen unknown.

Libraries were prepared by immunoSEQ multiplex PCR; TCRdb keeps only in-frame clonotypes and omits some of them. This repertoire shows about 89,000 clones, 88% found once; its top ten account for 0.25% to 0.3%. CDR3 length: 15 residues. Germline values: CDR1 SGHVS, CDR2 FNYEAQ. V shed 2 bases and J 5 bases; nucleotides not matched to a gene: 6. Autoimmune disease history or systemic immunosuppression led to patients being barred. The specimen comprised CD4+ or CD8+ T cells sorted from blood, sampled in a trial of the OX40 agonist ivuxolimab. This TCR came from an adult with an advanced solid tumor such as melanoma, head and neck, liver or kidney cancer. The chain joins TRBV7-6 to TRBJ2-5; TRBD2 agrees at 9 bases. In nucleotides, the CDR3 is TGTGCCAGCAGCTTAATAGCGGGGGTGGTGGAGACCCAGTACTTC. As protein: CASSLIAGVVETQYF.